The present T cell receptor (beta chain) was sequenced within a study of CD8 T cells in ankylosing spondylitis. Study conclusions and caveats: A number of the motif variants had already been described in reactive arthritis synovial fluid and blood. A TCR beta motif made of several highly homologous variants seemed typical of ankylosing spondylitis blood.

Germline-derived CDR1 and CDR2 are SQVTM and ANQGSEA. The CDR3 length is 14 residues. With 7 bases clipped from V and 2 bases from J, the junction kept 6 bases outside the gene matches. From the 5' RACE reads, TCRdb called clonotypes with MiXCR, one entry per CDR3 protein. This sample has more than 600,000 distinct CDR3 sequences; 19% occur once, and the top ten carry under 20%. This clonotype appeared a few times. Its antigen remains unknown. The chain uses TRBV29-1 and TRBJ2-2; 8 bases fit TRBD2. The sample comprised blood, either unsorted or a sorted T cell fraction (not recorded which). This receptor was taken from a male donor with ankylosing spondylitis. The CDR3 region is CSALAGPNTGELFF. The CDR3, as DNA: TGCAGCGCATTAGCGGGGCCTAACACCGGGGAGCTGTTTTTT.